Listed below are T cell receptor beta chains from one sample, sequenced in a study of molecular identifiers for immune sequencing clone quantification. TCRdb passed the PCR reads through MiXCR, listing each CDR3 protein once. The sample has roughly 65,000 distinct CDR3 sequences, around a sixth seen once. The sequenced material came from naive CD8+ T cells from blood, with Jurkat cell RNA spiked in. These receptors were collected from a human donor in good health. Some libraries in this study had Jurkat cell RNA spiked in. Each CDR3 is given with its conserved first and last residue. A D gene is named only where the DNA matches it firmly. Clone size, where shown, is once, few, many, or a class for clones that have expanded.

d_call	clone_size	j_call	v_call	cdr3_nt	cdr3_aa
TRBD1	NA	TRBJ2-5	TRBV11-3	TGTGCCAGCAGCTCTCGGGACAGGGGGCAAGAGACCCAGTACTTC	CASSSRDRGQETQYF
TRBD1	many	TRBJ2-7	TRBV7-6	TGTGCCAGCAGCTTAGTCGGACAGGACTTCCCCGAGCAGTACTTC	CASSLVGQDFPEQYF
NA	many	TRBJ1-3	TRBV4-2	TGTGCCAGCAGCCAACTAAAAGACTTACTTGGAAACACCATATATTTT	CASSQLKDLLGNTIYF
NA	many	TRBJ2-1	TRBV12-5	TGTGCTAGTGGACCAACAGGGTTGTACAATGAGCAGTTCTTC	CASGPTGLYNEQFF
NA	many	TRBJ2-3	TRBV4-1	TGCGCCAGCAGCAGCCAGGGGGGGCCTGGGGCAGATACGCAGTATTTT	CASSSQGGPGADTQYF
TRBD1	many	TRBJ1-4	TRBV19	TGTGCCAGTTCCCAAATCGACAGGGGGCTAACTAATGAAAAACTGTTTTTT	CASSQIDRGLTNEKLFF
TRBD1	many	TRBJ1-1	TRBV6-1	TGTGCCAGCAGTGAATGGACACAGGGGCTCACTGAAGCTTTCTTT	CASSEWTQGLTEAFF
TRBD2	many	TRBJ2-7	TRBV29-1	TGCAGCGCCACTAGCGGGAGTTCTTACGAGCAGTACTTC	CSATSGSSYEQYF
NA	many	TRBJ2-7	TRBV3-1	TGTGCCAGCACCCAACGCGAGCAGTACTTC	CASTQREQYF
NA	many	TRBJ1-2	TRBV9	TGTGCCAGCAGCGTAGGAGCATCGAATAACTATGGCTACACCTTC	CASSVGASNNYGYTF
TRBD2	few	TRBJ2-7	TRBV12-3/TRBV12-4	TGTGCCAGCAGTTCTAGCGGGAGGGGCTACGAGCAGTACTTC	CASSSSGRGYEQYF
NA	many	TRBJ2-3	TRBV10-2	TGCGCCAGCAGTGACTATCCGGGACCGCGACTGAGCACAGATACGCAGTATTTT	CASSDYPGPRLSTDTQYF
TRBD1	few	TRBJ2-7	TRBV4-2	TGTGCCAGCAGCCAAGTTCAGGGGGCCAATGGCGAGCAGTACTTC	CASSQVQGANGEQYF
TRBD2	NA	TRBJ2-2	TRBV2	TGTGCCAGCAGTGAACTGAGCGGGGGACTCTACAACACCGGGGAGCTGTTTTTT	CASSELSGGLYNTGELFF
TRBD1	many	TRBJ2-1	TRBV19	TGTGCCAGTAGTATAACAGGGGCAGGTGAGCAGTTCTTC	CASSITGAGEQFF
NA	NA	TRBJ2-1	TRBV19	TGTGCCAGTAGTATAGTCGGAGGGTACAATGAGCAGTTCTTC	CASSIVGGYNEQFF
NA	many	TRBJ2-7	TRBV14	TGTGCCAGCAGCCATGGGTCGGTCGAGCAGTACTTC	CASSHGSVEQYF
TRBD2	once	TRBJ2-1	TRBV10-3	TGTGCCATCAGTGAGGATGAGCGGGAGTGGGAGCAGTTCTTC	CAISEDEREWEQFF
NA	many	TRBJ2-7	TRBV20-1	TGCAGTGCTGAGGACAGCTCCTACGAGCAGTACTTC	CSAEDSSYEQYF
NA	many	TRBJ2-3	TRBV7-6	TGTGCCAGCAGCTTAGGGCCAGATACGCAGTATTTT	CASSLGPDTQYF
NA	many	TRBJ2-5	TRBV6-5	TGTGCCAGCAGTTACTCGGGAAACGACCAAGAGACCCAGTACTTC	CASSYSGNDQETQYF
NA	many	TRBJ2-7	TRBV5-4	TGTGCCAGCAGCTGGGGGCAGTACGAGCAGTACTTC	CASSWGQYEQYF
NA	NA	TRBJ2-7	TRBV9	TGTGCCAGCAGCCCCCCGACGAGCTACGAGCAGTACTTC	CASSPPTSYEQYF
NA	many	TRBJ1-4	TRBV7-9	TGTGCCAGCAGCTTAACGCAAACAACTAATGAAAAACTGTTTTTT	CASSLTQTTNEKLFF
TRBD2	NA	TRBJ2-3	TRBV4-3	TGCGCCAGCAGCCAAGATCCGACTAGCGGTAATCCAGATACGCAGTATTTT	CASSQDPTSGNPDTQYF
NA	many	TRBJ2-7	TRBV18	TGTGCCAGCTCACCACCTCGACAGTACGAGCAGTACTTC	CASSPPRQYEQYF
NA	many	TRBJ1-1	TRBV4-1	TGCGCCAGCAGACCATTCGAAGTGGACGGTATGAACACTGAAGCTTTCTTT	CASRPFEVDGMNTEAFF
TRBD2	many	TRBJ2-1	TRBV18	TGTGCCAGCTCACTGGGACTAGCGGCGGTCAATGAGCAGTTCTTC	CASSLGLAAVNEQFF
TRBD2	many	TRBJ2-7	TRBV20-1	TGCAGTGCTAGGAGGACTAGCGCCTACGAGCAGTACTTC	CSARRTSAYEQYF
NA	many	TRBJ1-5	TRBV7-2	TGTGCCAGCACCAACTGGGGCAATCAGCCCCAGCATTTT	CASTNWGNQPQHF
NA	many	TRBJ1-1	TRBV7-6	TGTGCCAGCAGCTTAGCGGAAGGGATGAACACTGAAGCTTTCTTT	CASSLAEGMNTEAFF
NA	many	TRBJ1-1	TRBV12-3/TRBV12-4	TGTGCCAGCATCCGGGGGGGCACTGAAGCTTTCTTT	CASIRGGTEAFF
TRBD2	many	TRBJ2-3	TRBV27	TGTGCCTGTGGGGGGGTCACAGATACGCAGTATTTT	CACGGVTDTQYF
TRBD2	many	TRBJ2-3	TRBV4-1	TGCGCCAGCAGCCACAGGACTAGCGGGAGTCAGGATACGCAGTATTTT	CASSHRTSGSQDTQYF
TRBD2	few	TRBJ2-5	TRBV15	TGTGCCACCAGCAGAGGTGGACTAGCGGGAGAGACCCAGTACTTC	CATSRGGLAGETQYF
NA	few	TRBJ2-7	TRBV4-1	TGCGCCAGCAGCCAAGGGGTAGGAATCGTTTCCTACGAGCAGTACTTC	CASSQGVGIVSYEQYF
NA	many	TRBJ1-5	TRBV28	TGTGCCAGCAACCTCAGAGGGGGGCAGCCCCAGCATTTT	CASNLRGGQPQHF
NA	many	TRBJ2-1	TRBV5-6	TGTGCCAGCAGCTTGGCTTCCCCTGAGCAGTTCTTC	CASSLASPEQFF
NA	many	TRBJ2-4	TRBV20-1	TGCAGTGCTAGAGGAGGGGCCAGTGCGGTCCGAACCAAAAACATTCAGTACTTC	CSARGGASAVRTKNIQYF
TRBD2	many	TRBJ2-7	TRBV29-1	TGCAGCGTGCAGGGTTCGGCTAGCGGGAACTACGAGCAGTACTTC	CSVQGSASGNYEQYF
NA	many	TRBJ2-7	TRBV30	TGTGCCTGGAGTGTACAGCCGACTACGCACTACGAGCAGTACTTC	CAWSVQPTTHYEQYF
NA	few	TRBJ2-7	TRBV2	TGTGCCAGCAGTCGCGGCCTCTACGAGCAGTACTTC	CASSRGLYEQYF
NA	many	TRBJ1-1	TRBV29-1	TGCAGCGTTGAAGAGGTGGCGGGTACCACTGAAGCTTTCTTT	CSVEEVAGTTEAFF